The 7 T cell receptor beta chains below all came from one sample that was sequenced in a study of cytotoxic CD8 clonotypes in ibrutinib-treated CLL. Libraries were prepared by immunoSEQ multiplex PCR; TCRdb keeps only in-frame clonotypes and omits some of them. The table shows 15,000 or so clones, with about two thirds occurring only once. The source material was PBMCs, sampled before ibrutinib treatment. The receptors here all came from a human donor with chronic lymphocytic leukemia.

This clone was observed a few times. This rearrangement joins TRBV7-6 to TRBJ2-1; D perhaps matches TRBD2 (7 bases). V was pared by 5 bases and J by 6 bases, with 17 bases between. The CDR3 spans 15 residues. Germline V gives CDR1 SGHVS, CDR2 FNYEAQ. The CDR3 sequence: CASSQTARGGNEQFF. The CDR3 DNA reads TGTGCCAGCAGCCAGACGGCGAGGGGGGGCAATGAGCAGTTCTTC.

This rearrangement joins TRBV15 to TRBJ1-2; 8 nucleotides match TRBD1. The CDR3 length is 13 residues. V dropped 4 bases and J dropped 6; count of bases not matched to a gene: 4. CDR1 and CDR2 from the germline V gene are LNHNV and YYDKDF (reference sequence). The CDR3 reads CATSKDRGNGYTF. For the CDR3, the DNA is TGTGCCACCAGCAAAGACAGGGGTAATGGCTACACCTTC. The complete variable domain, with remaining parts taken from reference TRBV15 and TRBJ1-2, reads DAMVIQNPRYQVTQFGKPVTLSCSQTLNHNVMYWYQQKSSQAPKLLFHYYDKDFNNEADTPDNFQSRRPNTSFCFLDIRSPGLGDTAMYLCATSKDRGNGYTFGSGTRLTVV.

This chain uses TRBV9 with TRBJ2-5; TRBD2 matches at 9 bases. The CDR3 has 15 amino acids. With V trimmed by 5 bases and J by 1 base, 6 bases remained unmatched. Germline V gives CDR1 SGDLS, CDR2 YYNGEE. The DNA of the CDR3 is TGTGCCAGCAGTGTCGGCGGGGGGGTCCAAGAGACCCAGTACTTC. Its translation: CASSVGGGVQETQYF.

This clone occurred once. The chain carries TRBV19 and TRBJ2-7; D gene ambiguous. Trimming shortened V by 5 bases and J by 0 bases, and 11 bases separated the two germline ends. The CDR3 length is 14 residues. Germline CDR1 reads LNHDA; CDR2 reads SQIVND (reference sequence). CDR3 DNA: TGTGCCAGTAGTGGAATACAGAGCTCCTACGAGCAGTACTTC. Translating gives CASSGIQSSYEQYF.

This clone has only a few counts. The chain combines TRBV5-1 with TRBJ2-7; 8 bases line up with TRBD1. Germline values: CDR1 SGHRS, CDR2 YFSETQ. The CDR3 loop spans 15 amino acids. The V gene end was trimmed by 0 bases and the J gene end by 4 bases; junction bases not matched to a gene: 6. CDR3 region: CASSLGQGFAYEQYF. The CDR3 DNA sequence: TGCGCCAGCAGCTTGGGACAGGGGTTTGCTTACGAGCAGTACTTC.

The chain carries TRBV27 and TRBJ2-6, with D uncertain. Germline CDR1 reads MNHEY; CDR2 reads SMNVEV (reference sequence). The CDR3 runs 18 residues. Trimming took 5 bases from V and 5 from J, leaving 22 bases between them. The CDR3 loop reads CASSVWSWLQSRANVLTF. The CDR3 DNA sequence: TGTGCCAGCAGTGTGTGGAGCTGGCTACAAAGTCGGGCCAACGTCCTGACTTTC. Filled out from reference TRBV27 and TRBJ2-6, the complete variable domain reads EAQVTQNPRYLITVTGKKLTVTCSQNMNHEYMSWYRQDPGLGLRQIYYSMNVEVTDKGDVPEGYKVSRKEKRNFPLILESPSPNQTSLYFCASSVWSWLQSRANVLTFGAGSRLTVL.

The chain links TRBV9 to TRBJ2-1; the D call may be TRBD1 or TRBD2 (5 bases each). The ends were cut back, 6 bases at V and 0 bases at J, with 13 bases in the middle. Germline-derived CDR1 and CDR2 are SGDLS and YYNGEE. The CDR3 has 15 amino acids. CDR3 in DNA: TGTGCCAGCACCGTCTGGGGGAGCTCCTACAATGAGCAGTTCTTC. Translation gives CASTVWGSSYNEQFF. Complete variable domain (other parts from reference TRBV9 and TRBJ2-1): DSGVTQTPKHLITATGQRVTLRCSPRSGDLSVYWYQQSLDQGLQFLIQYYNGEERAKGNILERFSAQQFPDLHSELNLSSLELGDSALYFCASTVWGSSYNEQFFGPGTRLTVL.